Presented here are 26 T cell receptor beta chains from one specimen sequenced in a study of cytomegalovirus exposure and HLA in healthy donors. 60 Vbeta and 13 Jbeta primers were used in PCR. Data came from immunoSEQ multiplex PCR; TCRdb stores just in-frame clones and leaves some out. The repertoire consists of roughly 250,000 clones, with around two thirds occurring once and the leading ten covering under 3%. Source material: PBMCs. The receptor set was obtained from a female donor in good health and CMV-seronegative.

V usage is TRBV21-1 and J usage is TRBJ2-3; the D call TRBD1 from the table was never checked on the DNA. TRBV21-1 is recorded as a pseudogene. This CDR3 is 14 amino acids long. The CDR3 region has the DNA TGTGCCAGCAGCTGGCGACATAGCACAGATACGCAGTATTTT. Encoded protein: CASSWRHSTDTQYF.

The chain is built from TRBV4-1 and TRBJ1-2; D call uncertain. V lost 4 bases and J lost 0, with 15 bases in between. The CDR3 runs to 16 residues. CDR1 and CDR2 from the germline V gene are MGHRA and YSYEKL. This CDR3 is CASSLPTYSPNYGYTF. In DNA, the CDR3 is TGCGCCAGCAGCCTCCCCACCTACTCCCCTAACTATGGCTACACCTTC.

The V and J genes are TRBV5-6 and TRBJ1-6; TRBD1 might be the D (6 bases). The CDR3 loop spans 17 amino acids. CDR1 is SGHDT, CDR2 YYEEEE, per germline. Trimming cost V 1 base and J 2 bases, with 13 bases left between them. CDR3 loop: CASSLRRQDPYNSPLHF. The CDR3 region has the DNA TGTGCCAGCAGCTTGCGGAGACAGGATCCCTATAATTCACCCCTCCACTTT.

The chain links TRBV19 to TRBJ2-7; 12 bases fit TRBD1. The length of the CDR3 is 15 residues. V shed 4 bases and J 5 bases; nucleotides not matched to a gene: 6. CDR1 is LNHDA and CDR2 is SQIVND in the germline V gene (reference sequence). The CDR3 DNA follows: TGTGCCAGTAGTACCGCCGGGACAGGGGGCAACGAGCAGTACTTC. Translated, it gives CASSTAGTGGNEQYF.

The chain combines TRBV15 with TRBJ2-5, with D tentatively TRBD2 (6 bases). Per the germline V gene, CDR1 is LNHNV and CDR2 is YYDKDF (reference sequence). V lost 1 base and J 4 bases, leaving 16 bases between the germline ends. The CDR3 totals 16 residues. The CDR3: CATSRVGGREGETQYF. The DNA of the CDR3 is TGTGCCACCAGCAGAGTAGGAGGGAGAGAAGGAGAGACCCAGTACTTC.

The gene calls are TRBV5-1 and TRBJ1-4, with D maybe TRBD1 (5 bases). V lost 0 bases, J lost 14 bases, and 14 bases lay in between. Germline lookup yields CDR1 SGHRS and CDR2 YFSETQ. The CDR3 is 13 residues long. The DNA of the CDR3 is TGCGCCAGCAGCTTGGCTAGGGGATCGGACCTGTTTTTT. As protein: CASSLARGSDLFF.

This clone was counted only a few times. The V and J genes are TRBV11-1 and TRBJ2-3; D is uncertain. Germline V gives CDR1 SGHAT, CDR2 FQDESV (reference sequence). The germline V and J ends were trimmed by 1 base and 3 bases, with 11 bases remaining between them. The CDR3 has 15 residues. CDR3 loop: CASSLGAFRTDTQYF. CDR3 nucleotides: TGTGCCAGCAGCTTAGGGGCATTTAGAACAGATACGCAGTATTTT.

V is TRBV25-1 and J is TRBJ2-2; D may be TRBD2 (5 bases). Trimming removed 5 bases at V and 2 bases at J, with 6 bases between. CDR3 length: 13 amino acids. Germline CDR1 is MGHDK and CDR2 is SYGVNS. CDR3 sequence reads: CASSRDNTGELFF. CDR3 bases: TGTGCCAGCAGTCGGGATAACACCGGGGAGCTGTTTTTT.

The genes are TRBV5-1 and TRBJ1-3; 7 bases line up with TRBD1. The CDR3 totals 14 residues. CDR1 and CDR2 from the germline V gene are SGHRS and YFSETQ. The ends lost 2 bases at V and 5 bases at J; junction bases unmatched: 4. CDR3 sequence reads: CASSFTGDRNTIYF. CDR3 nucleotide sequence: TGCGCCAGCAGCTTCACAGGGGACCGAAACACCATATATTTT.

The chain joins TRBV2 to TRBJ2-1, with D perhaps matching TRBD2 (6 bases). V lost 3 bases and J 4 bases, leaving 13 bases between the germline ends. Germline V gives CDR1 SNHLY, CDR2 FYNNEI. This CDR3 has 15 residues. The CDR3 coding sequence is TGTGCCAGCAGTGACTATACTAGCCGTTACAATGAGCAGTTCTTC. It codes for CASSDYTSRYNEQFF.

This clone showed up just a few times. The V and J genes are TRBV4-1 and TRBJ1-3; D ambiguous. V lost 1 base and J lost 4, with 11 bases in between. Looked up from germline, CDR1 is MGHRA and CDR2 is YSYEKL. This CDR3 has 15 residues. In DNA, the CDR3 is TGCGCCAGCAGCCAAGGACCGGCGCGGGGAAACACCATATATTTT. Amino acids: CASSQGPARGNTIYF.

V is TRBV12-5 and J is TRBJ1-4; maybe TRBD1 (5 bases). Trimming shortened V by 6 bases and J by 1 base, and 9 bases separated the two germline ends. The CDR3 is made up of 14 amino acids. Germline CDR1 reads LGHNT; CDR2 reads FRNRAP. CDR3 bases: TGTGCTAGTGGCCGCCAGGGAACTAATGAAAAACTGTTTTTT. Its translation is CASGRQGTNEKLFF.

The CDR3 sequence is CASSLEQGLGYTF. The CDR3, as DNA: TGTGCCAGCAGCTTAGAACAGGGCCTTGGCTACACCTTC. The rearrangement links TRBV7-2 to TRBJ1-2, with D possibly matching TRBD1 (6 bases). V dropped 1 base and J dropped 7 bases, with 10 bases sitting between them. The CDR3 length is 13 residues. CDR1 is SGHTA, CDR2 FQGNSA, per germline.

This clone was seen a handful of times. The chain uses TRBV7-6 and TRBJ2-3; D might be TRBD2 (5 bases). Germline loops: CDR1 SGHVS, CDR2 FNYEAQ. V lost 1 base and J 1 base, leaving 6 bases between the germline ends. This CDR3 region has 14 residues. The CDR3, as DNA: TGTGCCAGCAGCTTAGTCGGGGGCACAGATACGCAGTATTTT. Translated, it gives CASSLVGGTDTQYF.

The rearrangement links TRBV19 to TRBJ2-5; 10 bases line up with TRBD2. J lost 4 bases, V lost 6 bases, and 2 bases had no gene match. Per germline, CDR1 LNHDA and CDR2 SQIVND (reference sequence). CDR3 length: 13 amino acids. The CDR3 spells CASRRLAGETQYF. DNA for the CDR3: TGTGCCAGTAGACGACTAGCGGGAGAGACCCAGTACTTC.

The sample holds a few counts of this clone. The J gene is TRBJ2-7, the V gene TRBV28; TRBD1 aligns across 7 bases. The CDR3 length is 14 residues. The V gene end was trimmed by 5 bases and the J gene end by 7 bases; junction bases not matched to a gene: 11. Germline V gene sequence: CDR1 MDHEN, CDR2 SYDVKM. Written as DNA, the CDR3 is TGTGCCAGCAGTACTTCAAGGGGGCGTCGGGAGCAGTACTTC. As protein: CASSTSRGRREQYF.

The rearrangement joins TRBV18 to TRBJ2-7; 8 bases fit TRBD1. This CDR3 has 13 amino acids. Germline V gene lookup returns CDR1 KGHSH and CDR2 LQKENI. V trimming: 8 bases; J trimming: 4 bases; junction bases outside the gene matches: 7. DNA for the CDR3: TGTGCCAGCCATCCAGGGACAGGATACGAGCAGTACTTC. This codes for CASHPGTGYEQYF. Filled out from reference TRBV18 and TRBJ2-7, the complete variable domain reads NAGVMQNPRHLVRRRGQEARLRCSPMKGHSHVYWYRQLPEEGLKFMVYLQKENIIDESGMPKERFSAEFPKEGPSILRIQQVVRGDSAAYFCASHPGTGYEQYFGPGTRLTVT.

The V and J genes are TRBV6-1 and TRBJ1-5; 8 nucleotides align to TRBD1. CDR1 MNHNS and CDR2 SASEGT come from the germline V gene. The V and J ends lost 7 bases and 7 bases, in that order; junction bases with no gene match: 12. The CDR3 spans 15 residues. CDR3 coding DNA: TGTGCCAGCACCACGGACAGGGTGGGGAGCCAGCCCCAGCATTTT. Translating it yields CASTTDRVGSQPQHF.

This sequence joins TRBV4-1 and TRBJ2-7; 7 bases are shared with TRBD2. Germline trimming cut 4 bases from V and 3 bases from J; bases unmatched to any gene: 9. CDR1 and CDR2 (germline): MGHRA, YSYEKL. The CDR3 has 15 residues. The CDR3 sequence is CASSLGRGFSYEQYF. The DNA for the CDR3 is TGCGCCAGCAGCCTCGGGCGGGGGTTCAGCTACGAGCAGTACTTC.

CDR3 coding DNA: TGTGCCTGGAGTCGCCCCGGGACAGGGTTCAATTTAGCCCAGCATTTT. This gives the protein CAWSRPGTGFNLAQHF. This sequence joins TRBV30 and TRBJ1-5; 9 nucleotides agree with TRBD1. This CDR3 spans 16 amino acids. Looked up from germline, CDR1 is GTSNPN and CDR2 is SVGIG (reference sequence). V gave up 2 bases and J gave up 11 bases; unmatched junction bases: 16.

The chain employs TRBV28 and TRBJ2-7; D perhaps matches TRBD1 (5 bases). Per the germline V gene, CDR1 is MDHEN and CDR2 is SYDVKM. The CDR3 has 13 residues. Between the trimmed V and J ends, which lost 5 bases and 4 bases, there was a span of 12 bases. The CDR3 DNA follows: TGTGCCAGCAGTATATTTCAGGGTTACGAGCAGTACTTC. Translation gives CASSIFQGYEQYF. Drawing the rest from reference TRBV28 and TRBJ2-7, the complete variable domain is DVKVTQSSRYLVKRTGEKVFLECVQDMDHENMFWYRQDPGLGLRLIYFSYDVKMKEKGDIPEGYSVSREKKERFSLILESASTNQTSMYLCASSIFQGYEQYFGPGTRLTVT.

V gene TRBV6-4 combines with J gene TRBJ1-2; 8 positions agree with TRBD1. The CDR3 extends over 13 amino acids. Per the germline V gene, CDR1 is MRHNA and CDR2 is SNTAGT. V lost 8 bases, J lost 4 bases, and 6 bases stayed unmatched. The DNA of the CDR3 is TGTGCCAGCGGACAGGGCCGGAGCTATGGCTACACCTTC. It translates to CASGQGRSYGYTF.

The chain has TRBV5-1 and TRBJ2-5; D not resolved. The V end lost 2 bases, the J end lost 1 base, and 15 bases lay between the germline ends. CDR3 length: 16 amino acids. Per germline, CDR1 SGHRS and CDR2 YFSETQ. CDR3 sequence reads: CASSFNLLLPQETQYF. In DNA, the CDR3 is TGCGCCAGCAGCTTCAATCTACTCCTCCCCCAAGAGACCCAGTACTTC. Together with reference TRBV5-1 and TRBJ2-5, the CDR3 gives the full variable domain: KAGVTQTPRYLIKTRGQQVTLSCSPISGHRSVSWYQQTPGQGLQFLFEYFSETQRNKGNFPGRFSGRQFSNSRSEMNVSTLELGDSALYLCASSFNLLLPQETQYFGPGTRLLVL.

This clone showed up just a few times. The CDR3 region has the DNA TGTGCCAGCAGCCCAACTAGAATGTACGAGCAGTACTTC. This codes for CASSPTRMYEQYF. The chain employs TRBV7-9 and TRBJ2-7, with D maybe TRBD2 (5 bases). The CDR3 is 13 amino acids. Germline V gene sequence: CDR1 SEHNR, CDR2 FQNEAQ (reference sequence). Trimming removed 5 bases from V and 4 bases from J, with 12 bases in between.

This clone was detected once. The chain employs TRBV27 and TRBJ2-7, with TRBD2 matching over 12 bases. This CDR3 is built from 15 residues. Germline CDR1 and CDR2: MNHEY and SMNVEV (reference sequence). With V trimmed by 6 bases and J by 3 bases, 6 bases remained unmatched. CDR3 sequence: CASRILAGGLYEQYF. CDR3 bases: TGTGCCAGCAGGATACTAGCGGGAGGACTCTACGAGCAGTACTTC.

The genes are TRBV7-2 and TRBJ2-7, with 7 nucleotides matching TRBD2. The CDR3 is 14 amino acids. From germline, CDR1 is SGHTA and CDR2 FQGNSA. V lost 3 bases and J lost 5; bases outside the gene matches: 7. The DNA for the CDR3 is TGTGCCAGCAGCTTCCAGCGGGAAGGGAACGAGCAGTACTTC. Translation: CASSFQREGNEQYF. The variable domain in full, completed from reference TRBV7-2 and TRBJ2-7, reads GAGVSQSPSNKVTEKGKDVELRCDPISGHTALYWYRQSLGQGLEFLIYFQGNSAPDKSGLPSDRFSAERTGGSVSTLTIQRTQQEDSAVYLCASSFQREGNEQYFGPGTRLTVT.